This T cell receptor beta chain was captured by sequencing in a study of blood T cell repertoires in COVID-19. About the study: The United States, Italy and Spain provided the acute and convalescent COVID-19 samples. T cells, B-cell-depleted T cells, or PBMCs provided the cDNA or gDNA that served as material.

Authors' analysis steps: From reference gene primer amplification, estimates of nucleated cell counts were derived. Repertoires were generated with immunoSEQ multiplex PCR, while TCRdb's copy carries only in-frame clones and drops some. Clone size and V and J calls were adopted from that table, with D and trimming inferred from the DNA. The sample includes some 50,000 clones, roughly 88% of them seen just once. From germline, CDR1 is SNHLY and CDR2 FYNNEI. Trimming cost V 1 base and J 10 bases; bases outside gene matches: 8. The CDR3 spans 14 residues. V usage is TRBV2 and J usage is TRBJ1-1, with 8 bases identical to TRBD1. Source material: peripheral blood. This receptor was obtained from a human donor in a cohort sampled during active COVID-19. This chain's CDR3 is CASSEGSQGARAFF. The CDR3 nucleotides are TGTGCCAGCAGTGAAGGCTCGCAGGGGGCGCGAGCTTTCTTT.